Presented here are 8 T cell receptor beta chains from one specimen sequenced in a study of T cell responses to AZD1222 COVID-19 vaccine. The protocol was immunoSEQ multiplex PCR, while the TCRdb copy is restricted to in-frame clones and leaves out a portion. This sample has 150,000 to 200,000 clones, with around 92% found just once. The starting material was peripheral blood, obtained on day 0 of MenACWY control vaccination. The receptors derive from an adult in good health.

V usage is TRBV11-3 and J usage is TRBJ2-7; perhaps TRBD1 as D (6 bases). This CDR3 contains 16 residues. V lost 5 bases and J lost 5, with 22 bases in between. CDR1 is SGHNT, CDR2 YENEEA, per germline. The CDR3 DNA is TGTGCCAGCAGCCCGGACGCCTGGACAGCGTCCCACGAGCAGTACTTC. It encodes CASSPDAWTASHEQYF. The whole variable domain, remainder taken from reference TRBV11-3 and TRBJ2-7, is EAGVVQSPRYKIIEKKQPVAFWCNPISGHNTLYWYLQNLGQGPELLIRYENEEAVDDSQLPKDRFSAERLKGVDSTLKIQPAELGDSAVYLCASSPDAWTASHEQYFGPGTRLTVT.

This chain links TRBV7-2 with TRBJ1-2; D gene ambiguous. The CDR3 runs to 14 residues. Trimming took 2 bases from V and 5 from J, leaving 12 bases between them. CDR1 and CDR2 (germline): SGHTA, FQGNSA. CDR3 residues: CASSLYARGYGYTF. CDR3 in DNA: TGTGCCAGCAGCTTATACGCCAGAGGGTATGGCTACACCTTC. Complete variable domain (other parts from reference TRBV7-2 and TRBJ1-2): GAGVSQSPSNKVTEKGKDVELRCDPISGHTALYWYRQSLGQGLEFLIYFQGNSAPDKSGLPSDRFSAERTGGSVSTLTIQRTQQEDSAVYLCASSLYARGYGYTFGSGTRLTVV.

This clone appeared a single time. The chain's CDR3 is CASSVLAGTSYNEQFF. CDR3 sequence (DNA): TGTGCCAGCAGCGTTCTAGCGGGAACGTCCTACAATGAGCAGTTCTTC. The chain combines TRBV9 with TRBJ2-1; 9 bases fit TRBD2. The CDR3 has 16 amino acids. V was clipped by 2 bases and J by 1 base; unmatched bases: 4. The V gene's germline CDR1 is SGDLS and CDR2 YYNGEE.

The chain uses TRBV5-4 and TRBJ2-5; no definite D call. V was clipped by 2 bases and J by 5 bases, with 7 bases between them. The CDR3 loop spans 12 amino acids. Germline assignment: CDR1 SGHNT and CDR2 YYREEE (reference sequence). CDR3 DNA: TGTGCCAGCAGCTTTCGCCTGGAGACCCAGTACTTC. It translates to CASSFRLETQYF. The full variable domain, completed using reference TRBV5-4 and TRBJ2-5, is ETGVTQSPTHLIKTRGQQVTLRCSSQSGHNTVSWYQQALGQGPQFIFQYYREEENGRGNFPPRFSGLQFPNYSSELNVNALELDDSALYLCASSFRLETQYFGPGTRLLVL.

The rearrangement links TRBV7-8 to TRBJ2-2; D is perhaps TRBD1 (5 bases). CDR3 length: 15 residues. The germline gives CDR1 SGHVS, CDR2 FQNEAQ. V was clipped by 0 bases and J by 6 bases, with 11 bases between them. CDR3 residues: CASSLADRGSGELFF. CDR3 DNA sequence: TGTGCCAGCAGCTTAGCAGATAGGGGCTCCGGGGAGCTGTTTTTT.

V is TRBV13 and J is TRBJ2-5; perhaps TRBD2 as D (6 bases). The germline gives CDR1 PRHDT, CDR2 FYEKMQ (reference sequence). This CDR3 is built from 14 residues. Trimming removed 4 bases at V and 1 base at J, with 10 bases between. This chain's CDR3 is CASSYGGAQETQYF. In nucleotides, the CDR3 is TGTGCCAGCAGCTATGGCGGGGCCCAAGAGACCCAGTACTTC.

This chain joins TRBV7-8 and TRBJ1-2; D might be TRBD1 (5 bases). In germline, CDR1 is SGHVS, CDR2 FQNEAQ. CDR3 size: 14 residues. V was trimmed by 2 bases and J by 3 bases, leaving 10 bases between them. CDR3 protein: CASSLSRGDYGYTF. The CDR3 nucleotides are TGTGCCAGCAGCTTATCTCGAGGGGACTATGGCTACACCTTC.

In DNA, the CDR3 is TGTGCCAGCAGCGGACGACAGGGGGGATGGGATGAAAAACTGTTTTTT. Its protein is CASSGRQGGWDEKLFF. V is TRBV7-2 and J is TRBJ1-4, with 9 positions matching TRBD1. Germline loops: CDR1 SGHTA, CDR2 FQGNSA. J gave up 6 bases and V 5 bases, and 10 bases lay outside the gene matches. This CDR3 region has 16 residues.